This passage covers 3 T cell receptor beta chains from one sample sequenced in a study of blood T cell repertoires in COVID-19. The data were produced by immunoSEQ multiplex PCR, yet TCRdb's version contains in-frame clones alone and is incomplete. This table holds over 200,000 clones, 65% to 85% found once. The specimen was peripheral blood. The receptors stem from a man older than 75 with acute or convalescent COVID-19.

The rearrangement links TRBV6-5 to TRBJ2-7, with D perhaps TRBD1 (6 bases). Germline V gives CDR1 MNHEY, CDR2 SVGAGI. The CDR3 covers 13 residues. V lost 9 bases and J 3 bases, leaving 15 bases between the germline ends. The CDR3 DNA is TGTGCCAGTCAGGGGAACTCTCACTACGAGCAGTACTTC. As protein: CASQGNSHYEQYF.

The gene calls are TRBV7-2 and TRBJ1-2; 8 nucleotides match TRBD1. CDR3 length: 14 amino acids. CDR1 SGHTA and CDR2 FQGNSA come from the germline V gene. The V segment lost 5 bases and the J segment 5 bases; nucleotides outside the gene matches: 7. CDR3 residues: CASSPQGARYGYTF. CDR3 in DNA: TGTGCCAGCAGCCCTCAGGGGGCAAGGTATGGCTACACCTTC.

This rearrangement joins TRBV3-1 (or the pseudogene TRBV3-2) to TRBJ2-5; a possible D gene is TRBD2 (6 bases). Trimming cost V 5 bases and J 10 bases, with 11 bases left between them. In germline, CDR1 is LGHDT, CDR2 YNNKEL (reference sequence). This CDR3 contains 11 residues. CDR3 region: CASSSLGGQYF. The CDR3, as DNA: TGTGCCAGCAGCTCACTCGGGGGCCAGTACTTC.